The 17 T cell receptor beta chains given below trace back to one sample, sequenced in a study of control samples from healthy donors and cancer patients. Assay: immunoSEQ multiplex PCR; the TCRdb copy retains only in-frame clones and omits some. The sample holds 100,000 to 120,000 clones, approximately 88% seen once. The sample consisted of PBMCs. Receptors were obtained from an older woman with lung cancer.

The V gene is TRBV19, the J gene TRBJ2-3; 9 nucleotides align to TRBD2. Trimming removed 3 bases from V and 0 bases from J; junction bases left unmatched: 4. The CDR3 has 16 amino acids. Germline V gene sequence: CDR1 LNHDA, CDR2 SQIVND (reference sequence). The chain's CDR3 is CASSMSTSGSTDTQYF. As DNA, the CDR3 is TGTGCCAGTAGTATGTCTACTAGCGGGAGCACAGATACGCAGTATTTT.

This clone was counted a single time. The V gene is TRBV18, the J gene TRBJ2-5; 10 bases agree with TRBD2. Losses at the gene ends were 1 base for V and 6 bases for J; bases not matched to a gene: 8. CDR1 is KGHSH, CDR2 LQKENI, per germline. The CDR3 extends over 16 amino acids. The CDR3 sequence is CASSPQLSGGAQTQYF. The CDR3 DNA follows: TGTGCCAGCTCACCACAATTAAGCGGGGGGGCCCAGACCCAGTACTTC.

The chain couples TRBV7-9 to TRBJ2-4; the D gene is possibly TRBD2 (6 bases). This CDR3 comprises 14 residues. Germline CDR1 SEHNR, CDR2 FQNEAQ (reference sequence). V shed 3 bases and J shed 7 bases, with 13 bases lying between them. The CDR3 DNA reads TGTGCCAGCAGCTTGAGTGGAGGGGCGAACATTCAGTACTTC. This codes for CASSLSGGANIQYF.

Many counts were recorded for this clone. CDR3 DNA: TGTGCCAGCAGACCGACAGAGTCCTACGAGCAGTACTTC. Translating gives CASRPTESYEQYF. V usage is TRBV7-9 and J usage is TRBJ2-7; the D gene is possibly TRBD1 (5 bases). The V gene lost 6 bases and the J gene lost 1 base, with 10 bases spanning the gap. The length of the CDR3 is 13 residues. In germline, CDR1 is SEHNR, CDR2 FQNEAQ (reference sequence).

CDR3 DNA sequence: TGTGCCAGCAGCCGGGACCAGGGAGCTTTCTTT. It codes for CASSRDQGAFF. The V and J genes are TRBV12-3 or TRBV12-4 and TRBJ1-1, with TRBD1 as a possible D gene (5 bases). This CDR3 region has 11 residues. The germline V and J ends were trimmed by 6 bases and 10 bases, with 12 bases remaining between them.

This chain joins TRBV12-5 and TRBJ1-1; maybe TRBD1 (6 bases). Germline V CDR1 and CDR2: LGHNT, FRNRAP. The CDR3 sequence is 15 residues long. Trimming took off 5 bases at V and 5 bases at J, with 18 bases between the two ends. DNA of the CDR3: TGTGCTAGTGGTCCTTCTTGGGTAGGGGGAACTGAAGCTTTCTTT. It codes for CASGPSWVGGTEAFF. Using reference TRBV12-5 and TRBJ1-1 for the parts outside the CDR3, the full variable domain is DARVTQTPRHKVTEMGQEVTMRCQPILGHNTVFWYRQTMMQGLELLAYFRNRAPLDDSGMPKDRFSAEMPDATLATLKIQPSEPRDSAVYFCASGPSWVGGTEAFFGQGTRLTVV.

The chain uses TRBV3-1 (or the pseudogene TRBV3-2) and TRBJ2-4; D ambiguous. Trimming shortened V by 1 base and J by 0 bases, and 7 bases separated the two germline ends. This CDR3 spans 15 amino acids. The germline V gene has CDR1 LGHDT and CDR2 YNNKEL (reference sequence). In DNA form, the CDR3 reads TGTGCCAGCAGCCAAGGCAGATTAGCCAAAAACATTCAGTACTTC. Residues: CASSQGRLAKNIQYF.

The chain has TRBV6-1 and TRBJ2-7; the match to TRBD1 covers 10 bases. Germline trimming cut 2 bases from V and 2 bases from J; bases unmatched to any gene: 6. This CDR3 spans 16 amino acids. Per the germline V gene, CDR1 is MNHNS and CDR2 is SASEGT. The DNA for the CDR3 is TGTGCCAGCAGTGAACCGGGACAGGGGACCCCCTACGAGCAGTACTTC. Translation: CASSEPGQGTPYEQYF.

V and J are TRBV3-1 (or the pseudogene TRBV3-2) and TRBJ1-2; D uncertain. V lost 1 base to trimming and J lost 9 bases, with 9 bases between them. The CDR3 is 12 residues long. Germline CDR1 LGHDT, CDR2 YNNKEL (reference sequence). The CDR3: CASSQGGDSYTF. The CDR3 bases are TGTGCCAGCAGCCAAGGCGGGGATAGCTACACCTTC.

This chain connects TRBV15 to TRBJ2-1; 15 bases agree with TRBD2. CDR1 is LNHNV and CDR2 is YYDKDF in the germline V gene (reference sequence). The V and J ends lost 0 bases and 9 bases, in that order; junction bases with no gene match: 15. This CDR3 has 20 residues. CDR3 sequence reads: CATSRDPLGLAGGVRSEQFF. The CDR3 DNA reads TGTGCCACCAGCAGAGATCCTCTCGGACTAGCGGGAGGGGTTCGGAGTGAGCAGTTCTTC.

The CDR3 here is CAILMGGMNTEAFF. The CDR3 nucleotides are TGTGCCATACTAATGGGGGGAATGAACACTGAAGCTTTCTTT. V is TRBV28 and J is TRBJ1-1, with D possibly TRBD1 on 5 matching bases. V shed 10 bases and J shed 0 bases, with 15 bases lying between them. This CDR3 contains 14 residues. Germline lookup yields CDR1 MDHEN and CDR2 SYDVKM.

The chain recombines TRBV9 with TRBJ2-1; 8 bases match TRBD2. This CDR3 contains 15 residues. The germline gives CDR1 SGDLS, CDR2 YYNGEE. The V segment lost 3 bases and the J segment 3 bases; nucleotides outside the gene matches: 5. The CDR3 nucleotides read TGTGCCAGCAGCGCCGGGAGCGGGGGCTACAATGAGCAGTTCTTC. Amino acids: CASSAGSGGYNEQFF. The full variable domain, completed using reference TRBV9 and TRBJ2-1, is DSGVTQTPKHLITATGQRVTLRCSPRSGDLSVYWYQQSLDQGLQFLIQYYNGEERAKGNILERFSAQQFPDLHSELNLSSLELGDSALYFCASSAGSGGYNEQFFGPGTRLTVL.

This chain connects TRBV6-5 to TRBJ1-1; D remains ambiguous. CDR1 and CDR2 (germline): MNHEY, SVGAGI. The CDR3 has 12 amino acids. Trimming took 7 bases from V and 0 from J, leaving 6 bases between them. The CDR3 region is CASNGMNTEAFF. The CDR3, as DNA: TGTGCCAGCAACGGTATGAACACTGAAGCTTTCTTT.

The V gene is TRBV6-6, the J gene TRBJ2-7, with 7 bases identical to TRBD1. The germline gives CDR1 MNHNY, CDR2 SVGAGI (reference sequence). Germline trimming cut 1 base from V and 5 bases from J; bases unmatched to any gene: 11. This CDR3 comprises 16 residues. The CDR3 protein is CASSYWGQPRFDEQYF. In DNA form, the CDR3 reads TGTGCCAGCAGTTACTGGGGACAGCCGCGTTTTGACGAGCAGTACTTC.

V is TRBV5-1 and J is TRBJ1-2; D remains ambiguous. The CDR3 has 15 amino acids. Germline V gene data show CDR1 as SGHRS and CDR2 as YFSETQ. Trimming stripped 0 bases from V and 4 bases from J, with 13 bases between. The CDR3 spells CASSLVVRDLYGYTF. CDR3 DNA: TGCGCCAGCAGCTTGGTCGTCCGAGACCTCTATGGCTACACCTTC. The whole variable domain, remainder taken from reference TRBV5-1 and TRBJ1-2, is KAGVTQTPRYLIKTRGQQVTLSCSPISGHRSVSWYQQTPGQGLQFLFEYFSETQRNKGNFPGRFSGRQFSNSRSEMNVSTLELGDSALYLCASSLVVRDLYGYTFGSGTRLTVV.

The chain combines TRBV5-1 with TRBJ1-1; D is unresolved. Deletions cut 1 base from V and 1 base from J, with 8 bases between. CDR1 SGHRS and CDR2 YFSETQ come from the germline V gene. This CDR3 is 14 amino acids long. CDR3 loop: CASSLSGRNTEAFF. CDR3 nucleotide sequence: TGCGCCAGCAGCTTGTCGGGCCGGAACACTGAAGCTTTCTTT.

The chain carries TRBV6-6 and TRBJ2-3; the D is unclear. Germline V gene sequence: CDR1 MNHNY, CDR2 SVGAGI (reference sequence). Between the trimmed V and J ends, which lost 6 bases and 2 bases, there was a span of 18 bases. This CDR3 is 16 amino acids long. The CDR3 region is CASRNEQSFFTDTQYF. CDR3 nucleotides: TGTGCCAGCAGGAACGAACAGAGCTTTTTCACAGATACGCAGTATTTT.